The present T cell receptor (beta chain) was sequenced within a study of blood T cell repertoires in COVID-19. Study information: The cDNA or gDNA used as material had been derived from T cells, B-cell-depleted T cells, or PBMCs.

The CDR3 runs to 12 residues. The ends were cut back, 6 bases at V and 9 bases at J, with 14 bases in the middle. The authors' processing: The assay estimated nucleated cells by amplifying reference gene primers. Libraries were prepared by immunoSEQ multiplex PCR; TCRdb keeps only in-frame clonotypes and omits some of them. That table furnishes V, J and clone size, whereas the DNA furnished D and trimming. The table has 200,000 to 250,000 clones, around 80% seen once. The source of this sequence is a young man with acute COVID-19. Sequenced sample: PBMCs or T cells enriched from blood (not recorded which). This rearrangement joins TRBV12-3 or TRBV12-4 to TRBJ1-1; D is perhaps TRBD1 (6 bases). The CDR3 DNA sequence: TGTGCCAGCAGACAACAGGGTGGGAAAGCTTTCTTT. Its translation: CASRQQGGKAFF.